These 21 T cell receptor beta chains share one sample of origin, sequenced in a study of blood T cells in healthy people across ages. With a J-beta primer mix and a sample-barcoded 5' primer, a second PCR ran roughly 7 to 11 cycles. TCRdb re-analysed the 5' RACE reads in MiXCR, keeping a single row per CDR3 protein. The table records 1.5 million or so distinct CDR3 sequences, about 42% of them present only once. What was sequenced was blood. The receptor source for this set is a woman younger than 30 in good health.

The gene calls are TRBV6-4 and TRBJ2-3; TRBD2 aligns across 10 bases. This CDR3 comprises 16 residues. Germline CDR1 reads MRHNA; CDR2 reads SNTAGT. Trimming took 6 bases from V and 5 from J; bases not matched to a gene: 11. CDR3 region: CASSLAGAGPGDTQYF. The CDR3 DNA reads TGTGCCAGCAGCCTAGCGGGGGCAGGTCCTGGAGATACGCAGTATTTT.

The V gene is TRBV20-1, the J gene TRBJ1-5; no definite D call. Germline values: CDR1 DFQATT, CDR2 SNEGSKA (reference sequence). The CDR3 spans 14 residues. Trimming shortened V by 0 bases and J by 1 base, and 7 bases separated the two germline ends. The DNA for the CDR3 is TGCAGTGCTAGAGATCCGCAGAGCAATCAGCCCCAGCATTTT. This sequence encodes CSARDPQSNQPQHF.

This clonotype came up a few times. V gene TRBV7-2 combines with J gene TRBJ1-5; a weak D match, TRBD1 (5 bases). CDR1 and CDR2 (germline): SGHTA, FQGNSA. The germline V and J ends were trimmed by 2 bases and 4 bases, with 12 bases remaining between them. The CDR3 spans 15 residues. CDR3 bases: TGTGCCAGCAGCTTATCCGGACAAGGGAATCAGCCCCAGCATTTT. It yields the protein CASSLSGQGNQPQHF.

The table lists this clonotype with many counts. This chain uses TRBV6-2 or TRBV6-3 with TRBJ2-5; D remains ambiguous. This CDR3 has 11 residues. Trimming pared 2 bases from V and 5 bases from J, leaving 3 bases between. From germline, CDR1 is MNHEY and CDR2 SVGEGT. CDR3 coding DNA: TGTGCCAGCAGTTACGATGAGACCCAGTACTTC. It translates to CASSYDETQYF.

This clonotype was recorded many times. The genes are TRBV6-1 and TRBJ1-6; D gene unclear. Germline-derived CDR1 and CDR2 are MNHNS and SASEGT. The CDR3 runs to 16 residues. V was clipped by 6 bases and J by 3 bases, with 15 bases between them. CDR3 in DNA: TGTGCCAGCAGGTCCCGGGATTTCGACTATAATTCACCCCTCCACTTT. As protein: CASRSRDFDYNSPLHF.

V is TRBV4-3 and J is TRBJ1-4; no firm D call. The V gene lost 0 bases and the J gene lost 1 base, with 12 bases spanning the gap. Per germline, CDR1 LGHNA and CDR2 YSLEER. The CDR3 runs to 17 residues. The CDR3 DNA follows: TGCGCCAGCAGCCAAGATCTTTTGGGTCGAACTAATGAAAAACTGTTTTTT. This codes for CASSQDLLGRTNEKLFF.

The rearrangement uses TRBV6-5 and TRBJ2-3; D unresolved. Deletions cut 4 bases from V and 3 bases from J, with 14 bases between. CDR3 length: 15 residues. Germline values: CDR1 MNHEY, CDR2 SVGAGI. CDR3 residues: CASSFIPIGTDTQYF. The CDR3 DNA is TGTGCCAGCAGTTTCATCCCGATAGGTACAGATACGCAGTATTTT.

The chain recombines TRBV6-2 or TRBV6-3 with TRBJ2-1; 12 bases line up with TRBD2. Germline loops: CDR1 MNHEY, CDR2 SVGEGT. V gave up 6 bases and J gave up 8 bases; unmatched junction bases: 11. The CDR3 runs 16 residues. This CDR3 is CASRDLAGGGFDEQFF. In DNA form, the CDR3 reads TGTGCCAGCAGAGACCTAGCGGGAGGGGGTTTCGATGAGCAGTTCTTC.

This clonotype appeared a few times. The chain is built from TRBV6-2 or TRBV6-3 and TRBJ2-3; D gene unclear. This CDR3 contains 11 residues. Germline CDR1 MNHEY, CDR2 SVGEGT. Trimming shortened V by 9 bases and J by 10 bases, and 14 bases separated the two germline ends. In nucleotides, the CDR3 is TGTGCCAGTCGCTGGTTGACGTCGCAGTATTTT. Residues: CASRWLTSQYF.

This clonotype appeared once. V gene TRBV30 combines with J gene TRBJ1-4; a possible D gene is TRBD1 (6 bases). V was cut by 5 bases and J by 4 bases, with 14 bases left in between. The V gene's germline CDR1 is GTSNPN and CDR2 SVGIG (reference sequence). The CDR3 extends over 14 amino acids. The CDR3 DNA reads as TGTGCCTGGGGGGGCACAGTGTATAATGAAAAACTGTTTTTT. Translation: CAWGGTVYNEKLFF.

This clonotype was counted a single time. The chain combines TRBV7-2 with TRBJ1-1; TRBD1 might be the D (6 bases). Germline assignment: CDR1 SGHTA and CDR2 FQGNSA. CDR3 length: 14 amino acids. V lost 7 bases and J 10 bases, leaving 22 bases between the germline ends. CDR3 sequence: CASTHLRGGVRAFF. Written as DNA, the CDR3 is TGTGCCAGCACCCACCTGAGGGGGGGGGTTAGAGCTTTCTTT.

The chain uses TRBV2 and TRBJ2-1, with 8 positions matching TRBD1. The junction had 12 bases not matched to a gene; V was cut back by 7 bases and J by 7 bases. Germline-derived CDR1 and CDR2 are SNHLY and FYNNEI. This CDR3 spans 15 amino acids. CDR3 DNA sequence: TGTGCCAGCACTGGACAGGGTCTTTCTGCGAATGAGCAGTTCTTC. Its protein product is CASTGQGLSANEQFF.

The chain carries TRBV7-9 and TRBJ2-1; TRBD2 aligns across 7 bases. J lost 3 bases, V lost 4 bases, and 9 bases had no gene match. The CDR3 runs to 16 residues. Germline V gene data show CDR1 as SEHNR and CDR2 as FQNEAQ (reference sequence). CDR3 loop: CASSSPWAGDYNEQFF. As DNA, the CDR3 is TGTGCCAGCAGCTCCCCGTGGGCGGGAGACTACAATGAGCAGTTCTTC. Filled out from reference TRBV7-9 and TRBJ2-1, the complete variable domain reads DTGVSQNPRHKITKRGQNVTFRCDPISEHNRLYWYRQTLGQGPEFLTYFQNEAQLEKSRLLSDRFSAERPKGSFSTLEIQRTEQGDSAMYLCASSSPWAGDYNEQFFGPGTRLTVL.

This chain joins TRBV7-2 and TRBJ2-1, with 7 bases identical to TRBD1. The CDR3 loop spans 13 amino acids. Germline CDR1 SGHTA, CDR2 FQGNSA. V gave up 2 bases and J gave up 13 bases; unmatched junction bases: 8. CDR3 residues: CASSLSWDSIQFF. The CDR3 DNA reads as TGTGCCAGCAGCTTATCCTGGGACAGTATCCAGTTCTTC.

As to this clonotype: A much larger clone differs by one base, so this may be a read error. This chain uses TRBV20-1 with TRBJ1-6; D ambiguous. From germline, CDR1 is DFQATT and CDR2 SNEGSKA (reference sequence). Trimming took off 3 bases at V and 13 bases at J, with 16 bases between the two ends. The CDR3 runs to 13 residues. CDR3 region: CSASDTQHQPLHF. The CDR3 bases are TGCAGTGCTAGTGACACGCAGCATCAGCCCCTCCACTTT.

This clonotype was detected only a few times. This chain links TRBV6-5 with TRBJ1-2; D is possibly TRBD1 (6 bases). The V end lost 8 bases, the J end lost 0 bases, and 13 bases lay between the germline ends. CDR1 MNHEY and CDR2 SVGAGI come from the germline V gene. The CDR3 spans 14 residues. This CDR3 is CASRWGQANYGYTF. The DNA of the CDR3 is TGTGCCAGCCGGTGGGGGCAGGCTAACTATGGCTACACCTTC.

At least ten counts were recorded for this clonotype. The rearrangement links TRBV12-3 or TRBV12-4 to TRBJ1-1, with 12 nucleotides matching TRBD1. V lost 6 bases to trimming and J lost 5 bases; unmatched junction nucleotides: 10. CDR3 length: 16 residues. CDR3 DNA: TGTGCCAGCAGCTGGGACAGGGGGCAAGTAAGGACTGAAGCTTTCTTT. It yields the protein CASSWDRGQVRTEAFF.

The sample holds a few counts of this clonotype. The chain joins TRBV27 to TRBJ2-3, with a tentative D call TRBD2 (6 bases). The CDR3 is 15 amino acids. Germline loops: CDR1 MNHEY, CDR2 SMNVEV (reference sequence). Trimming pared 2 bases from V and 6 bases from J, leaving 15 bases between. As DNA, the CDR3 is TGTGCCAGCAGTTTAACCCCGACTAGTGGGGATACGCAGTATTTT. Translated: CASSLTPTSGDTQYF.

This clonotype was observed a single time. The gene calls are TRBV4-2 and TRBJ1-2; the D gene is possibly TRBD1 (5 bases). In germline, CDR1 is LGHNA, CDR2 YNFKEQ. The V and J ends lost 0 bases and 6 bases respectively, with 14 bases between them. The CDR3 sequence is 15 residues long. The CDR3 DNA follows: TGTGCCAGCAGCCAAGAGGCAGGAGAAGGGGATGGCTACACCTTC. It yields the protein CASSQEAGEGDGYTF.

The chain employs TRBV7-8 and TRBJ2-7; 8 bases line up with TRBD2. J gave up 2 bases and V 0 bases, and 6 bases lay outside the gene matches. The CDR3 contains 16 residues. CDR1 SGHVS and CDR2 FQNEAQ come from the germline V gene. The CDR3 bases are TGTGCCAGCAGCTTAGCTGGTCTAGCGGGCGCCTACGAGCAGTACTTC. Translated: CASSLAGLAGAYEQYF.

The V gene is TRBV12-3 or TRBV12-4, the J gene TRBJ1-2, with TRBD1 identical over 8 bases. The junction had 10 bases not matched to a gene; V was cut back by 2 bases and J by 2 bases. CDR3 size: 17 residues. The CDR3 sequence is CASSLWAGTGLNYGYTF. The CDR3 DNA sequence: TGTGCCAGCAGTTTATGGGCCGGGACAGGTTTGAACTATGGCTACACCTTC.